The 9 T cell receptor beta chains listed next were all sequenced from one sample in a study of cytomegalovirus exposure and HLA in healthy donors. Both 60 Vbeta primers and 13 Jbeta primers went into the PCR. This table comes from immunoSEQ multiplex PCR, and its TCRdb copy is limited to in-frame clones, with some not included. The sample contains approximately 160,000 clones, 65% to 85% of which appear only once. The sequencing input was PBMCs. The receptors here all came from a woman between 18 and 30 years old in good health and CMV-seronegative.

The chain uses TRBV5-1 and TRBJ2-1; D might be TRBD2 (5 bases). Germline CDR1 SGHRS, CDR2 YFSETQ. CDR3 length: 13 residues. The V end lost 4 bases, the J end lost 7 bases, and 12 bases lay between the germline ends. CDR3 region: CASSKTTVNEQFF. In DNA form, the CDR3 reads TGCGCCAGCAGCAAGACTACGGTGAATGAGCAGTTCTTC.

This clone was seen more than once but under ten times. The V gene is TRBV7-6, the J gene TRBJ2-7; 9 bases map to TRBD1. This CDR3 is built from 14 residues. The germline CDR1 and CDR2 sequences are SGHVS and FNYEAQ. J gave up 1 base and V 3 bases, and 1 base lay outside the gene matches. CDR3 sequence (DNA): TGTGCCAGCAGCTTCGGGACAGGGTCCTACGAGCAGTACTTC. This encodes CASSFGTGSYEQYF. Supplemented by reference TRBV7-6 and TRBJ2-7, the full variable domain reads GAGVSQSPRYKVTKRGQDVALRCDPISGHVSLYWYRQALGQGPEFLTYFNYEAQQDKSGLPNDRFSAERPEGSISTLTIQRTEQRDSAMYRCASSFGTGSYEQYFGPGTRLTVT.

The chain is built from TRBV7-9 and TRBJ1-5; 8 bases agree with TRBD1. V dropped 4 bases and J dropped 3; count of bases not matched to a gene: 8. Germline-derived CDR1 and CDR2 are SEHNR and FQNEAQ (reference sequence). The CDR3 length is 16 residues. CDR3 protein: CASSYGQGFHNQPQHF. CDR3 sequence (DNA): TGTGCCAGCAGCTACGGACAGGGCTTCCACAATCAGCCCCAGCATTTT. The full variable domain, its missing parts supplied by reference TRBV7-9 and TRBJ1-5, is DTGVSQNPRHKITKRGQNVTFRCDPISEHNRLYWYRQTLGQGPEFLTYFQNEAQLEKSRLLSDRFSAERPKGSFSTLEIQRTEQGDSAMYLCASSYGQGFHNQPQHFGDGTRLSIL.

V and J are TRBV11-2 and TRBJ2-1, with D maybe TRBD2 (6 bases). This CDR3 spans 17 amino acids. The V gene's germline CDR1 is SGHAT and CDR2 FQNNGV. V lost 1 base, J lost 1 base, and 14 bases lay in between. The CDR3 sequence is CASSLGSSGASYNEQFF. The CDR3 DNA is TGTGCCAGCAGCTTAGGGAGTAGCGGAGCTTCCTACAATGAGCAGTTCTTC.

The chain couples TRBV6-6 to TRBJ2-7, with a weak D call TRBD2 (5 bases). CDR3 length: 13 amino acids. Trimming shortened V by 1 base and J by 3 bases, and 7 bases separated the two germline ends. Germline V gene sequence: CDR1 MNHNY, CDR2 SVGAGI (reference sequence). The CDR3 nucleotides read TGTGCCAGCAGTTACTTACGGGACTACGAGCAGTACTTC. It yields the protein CASSYLRDYEQYF.

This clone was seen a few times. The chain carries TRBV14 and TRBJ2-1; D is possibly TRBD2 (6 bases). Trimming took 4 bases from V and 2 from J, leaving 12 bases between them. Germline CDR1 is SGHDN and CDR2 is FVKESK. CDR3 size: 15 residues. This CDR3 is CASSPGRQAYNEQFF. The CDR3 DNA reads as TGTGCCAGCAGCCCAGGGAGGCAGGCCTACAATGAGCAGTTCTTC.

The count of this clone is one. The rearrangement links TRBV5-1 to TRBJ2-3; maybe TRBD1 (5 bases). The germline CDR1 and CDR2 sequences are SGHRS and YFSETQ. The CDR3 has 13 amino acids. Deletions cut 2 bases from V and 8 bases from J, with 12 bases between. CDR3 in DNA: TGCGCCAGCAGCTTAACCCCAGGGTTTACGCAGTATTTT. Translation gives CASSLTPGFTQYF.

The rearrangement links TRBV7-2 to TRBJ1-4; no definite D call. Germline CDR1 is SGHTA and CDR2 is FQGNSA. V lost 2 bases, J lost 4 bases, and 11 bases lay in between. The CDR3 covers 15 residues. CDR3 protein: CASSLRPAGNEKLFF. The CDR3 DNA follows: TGTGCCAGCAGCTTAAGGCCGGCGGGTAATGAAAAACTGTTTTTT.

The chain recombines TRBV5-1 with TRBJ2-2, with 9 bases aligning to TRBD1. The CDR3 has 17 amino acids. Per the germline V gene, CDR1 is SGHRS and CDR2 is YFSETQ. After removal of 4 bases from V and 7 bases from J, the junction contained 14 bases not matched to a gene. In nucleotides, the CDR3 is TGCGCCAGCAGCACGGGGACAGGGCCCTCCGCGGGCGGGGAGCTGTTTTTT. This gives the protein CASSTGTGPSAGGELFF.